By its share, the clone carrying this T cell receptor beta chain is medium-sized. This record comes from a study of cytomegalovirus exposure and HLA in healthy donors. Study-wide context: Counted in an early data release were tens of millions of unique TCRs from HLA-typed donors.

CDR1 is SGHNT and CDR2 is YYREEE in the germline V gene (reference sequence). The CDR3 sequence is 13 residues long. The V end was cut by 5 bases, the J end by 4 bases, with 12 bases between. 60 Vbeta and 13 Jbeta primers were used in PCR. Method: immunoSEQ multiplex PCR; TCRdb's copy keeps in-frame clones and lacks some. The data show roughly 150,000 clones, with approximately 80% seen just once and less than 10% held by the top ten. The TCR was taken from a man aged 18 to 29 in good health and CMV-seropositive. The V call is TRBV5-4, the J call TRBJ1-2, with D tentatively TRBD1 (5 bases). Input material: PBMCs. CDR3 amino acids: CASRQGESYGYTF. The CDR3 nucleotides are TGTGCCAGCAGGCAGGGTGAGAGCTATGGCTACACCTTC.